This passage covers 27 T cell receptor beta chains from one sample sequenced in a study of T cell responses to AZD1222 COVID-19 vaccine. Assay used: immunoSEQ multiplex PCR; TCRdb lists only in-frame clones, some missing. The top ten clones hold about 1.5% of a sample with some 120,000 clones, 87% of them seen once. The starting material was peripheral blood, obtained on day 0 of AZD1222 vaccination. The receptors shown here come from an adult in good health.

The genes are TRBV7-2 and TRBJ1-5, with TRBD1 matching over 7 bases. The CDR3 covers 16 residues. Germline CDR1 reads SGHTA; CDR2 reads FQGNSA. J lost 3 bases, V lost 0 bases, and 5 bases had no gene match. CDR3 protein: CASSLAGGQLNQPQHF. In DNA, the CDR3 is TGTGCCAGCAGCTTAGCGGGGGGACAGCTCAATCAGCCCCAGCATTTT. Full variable domain (rest looked up from reference TRBV7-2 and TRBJ1-5): GAGVSQSPSNKVTEKGKDVELRCDPISGHTALYWYRQSLGQGLEFLIYFQGNSAPDKSGLPSDRFSAERTGGSVSTLTIQRTQQEDSAVYLCASSLAGGQLNQPQHFGDGTRLSIL.

The V call is TRBV2, the J call TRBJ1-2; D gene uncertain. Looked up from germline, CDR1 is SNHLY and CDR2 is FYNNEI. V dropped 8 bases and J dropped 6 bases, with 16 bases sitting between them. The CDR3 extends over 13 amino acids. The CDR3 DNA reads as TGTGCCAGCTCCGGTTCGGGGAGCGATGGCTACACCTTC. As protein: CASSGSGSDGYTF.

The chain employs TRBV7-8 and TRBJ1-3; TRBD1 might be the D (5 bases). This CDR3 is 16 amino acids long. Per the germline V gene, CDR1 is SGHVS and CDR2 is FQNEAQ. Trimming pared 3 bases from V and 2 bases from J, leaving 14 bases between. This chain's CDR3 is CASSFLIGGAGNTIYF. CDR3 nucleotides: TGTGCCAGCAGCTTCCTCATCGGGGGGGCTGGAAACACCATATATTTT.

V and J are TRBV7-9 and TRBJ1-2, with no clear D. CDR3 length equals 10 residues. Germline V gives CDR1 SEHNR, CDR2 FQNEAQ (reference sequence). The V gene lost 3 bases and the J gene lost 6 bases, with 2 bases spanning the gap. The DNA of the CDR3 is TGTGCCAGCAGCTTCAATGGCTACACCTTC. It codes for CASSFNGYTF.

This clone came up a few times. The chain joins TRBV7-3 to TRBJ2-2; no clear D. Germline V lookup: CDR1 SGHTA, CDR2 FQGTGA. Between the trimmed V and J ends, which lost 4 bases and 4 bases, there was a span of 7 bases. This CDR3 contains 13 residues. CDR3 DNA: TGTGCCAGCAGCTCCCTCAGCACCGGGGAGCTGTTTTTT. As protein: CASSSLSTGELFF.

This clone was seen more than once but under ten times. V usage is TRBV30 and J usage is TRBJ1-1; D call uncertain. This CDR3 has 13 residues. The germline gives CDR1 GTSNPN, CDR2 SVGIG (reference sequence). V was trimmed by 0 bases and J by 4 bases, leaving 9 bases between them. The CDR3: CAWSVLLSTEAFF. CDR3 coding DNA: TGTGCCTGGAGTGTACTTTTGAGCACTGAAGCTTTCTTT.

The CDR3 coding sequence is TGCGCCAGCAGCTCTGGGACTAGCGGGTTCACAGATACGCAGTATTTT. It encodes CASSSGTSGFTDTQYF. The genes are TRBV5-1 and TRBJ2-3; TRBD2 matches at 12 bases. Germline CDR1 reads SGHRS; CDR2 reads YFSETQ. The V segment lost 3 bases and the J segment 2 bases; nucleotides outside the gene matches: 4. The CDR3 has 16 residues.

The chain combines TRBV7-2 with TRBJ1-5; the D gene is possibly TRBD1 (5 bases). The ends were cut back, 5 bases at V and 2 bases at J, with 13 bases in the middle. The CDR3 sequence is 15 residues long. Germline loops: CDR1 SGHTA, CDR2 FQGNSA. CDR3 region: CASSRREDGNQPQHF. The CDR3 bases are TGTGCCAGCAGCCGCAGGGAGGATGGCAATCAGCCCCAGCATTTT.

The V gene is TRBV10-3, the J gene TRBJ1-2; the match to TRBD1 covers 10 bases. Trimming at V came to 5 bases and at J to 4 bases, leaving 10 bases not matched to a gene. CDR1 and CDR2 (germline): ENHRY, SYGVKD. CDR3 length equals 16 residues. CDR3 DNA: TGTGCCATCAGTCCCTGGGGGACAGGGGTAGGCTATGGCTACACCTTC. Protein product: CAISPWGTGVGYGYTF.

The rearrangement uses TRBV6-4 and TRBJ2-3, with D perhaps matching TRBD2 (6 bases). V was pared by 9 bases and J by 2 bases, with 18 bases between. The CDR3 contains 15 residues. CDR1 and CDR2 from the germline V gene are MRHNA and SNTAGT. The CDR3 sequence: CASSRGGANTDTQYF. CDR3 coding DNA: TGTGCCAGTTCCCGCGGAGGGGCAAACACAGATACGCAGTATTTT.

V and J are TRBV6-1 and TRBJ2-7, with TRBD1 as a possible D gene (5 bases). V gave up 2 bases and J gave up 0 bases, with 11 bases separating them. Per germline, CDR1 MNHNS and CDR2 SASEGT. CDR3 length: 15 residues. CDR3 loop: CASSERGTDSYEQYF. The CDR3 nucleotides are TGTGCCAGCAGTGAAAGGGGCACAGACTCCTACGAGCAGTACTTC.

This chain links TRBV5-6 with TRBJ1-5; TRBD1 might be the D (5 bases). CDR3 length: 15 residues. Trimming took 1 base from V and 0 from J, leaving 8 bases between them. The germline V gene has CDR1 SGHDT and CDR2 YYEEEE. The CDR3 reads CASSLQGHSNQPQHF. The CDR3 nucleotides are TGTGCCAGCAGCTTGCAGGGCCATAGCAATCAGCCCCAGCATTTT.

V and J are TRBV7-2 and TRBJ1-1, with a weak D call TRBD1 (6 bases). Trimming stripped 4 bases from V and 2 bases from J, with 11 bases between. This CDR3 has 14 amino acids. CDR1 and CDR2 from the germline V gene are SGHTA and FQGNSA. The CDR3 nucleotides are TGTGCCAGCAGCTCCCAGGGGAGCAACACTGAAGCTTTCTTT. It yields the protein CASSSQGSNTEAFF.

The chain has TRBV4-3 and TRBJ1-1, with D possibly TRBD1 on 5 matching bases. The V and J ends lost 0 bases and 5 bases respectively, with 10 bases between them. The germline gives CDR1 LGHNA, CDR2 YSLEER. The CDR3 is 14 residues long. The CDR3 region is CASSQELAGTEAFF. The CDR3 DNA reads TGCGCCAGCAGCCAAGAGCTTGCAGGGACTGAAGCTTTCTTT.

The chain is built from TRBV28 and TRBJ2-3; D gene uncertain. With 8 bases removed from V and 6 bases from J, the gap between germline ends came to 15 bases. Germline CDR1 reads MDHEN; CDR2 reads SYDVKM. The CDR3 has 13 residues. As DNA, the CDR3 is TGTGCCAGCTTTTATCGGACGGGTGATACGCAGTATTTT. The encoded protein is CASFYRTGDTQYF. Full variable domain (rest looked up from reference TRBV28 and TRBJ2-3): DVKVTQSSRYLVKRTGEKVFLECVQDMDHENMFWYRQDPGLGLRLIYFSYDVKMKEKGDIPEGYSVSREKKERFSLILESASTNQTSMYLCASFYRTGDTQYFGPGTRLTVL.

The chain has TRBV11-2 and TRBJ2-7; TRBD2 matches at 11 bases. CDR1 and CDR2 from the germline V gene are SGHAT and FQNNGV. The CDR3 runs to 15 residues. V lost 7 bases and J lost 2; bases outside the gene matches: 7. CDR3 in DNA: TGTGCCAGCACAAGGCTAGCGGGGGGAGCCTACGAGCAGTACTTC. It translates to CASTRLAGGAYEQYF.

J is TRBJ2-7 and V is TRBV24-1; D perhaps matches TRBD1 (5 bases). The germline V gene encodes CDR1 KGHDR and CDR2 SFDVKD. This CDR3 has 13 residues. V gave up 3 bases and J gave up 3 bases, with 8 bases separating them. The CDR3 loop reads CATSDRQSYEQYF. The CDR3 bases are TGTGCCACCAGTGATCGACAGAGCTACGAGCAGTACTTC.

V usage is TRBV6-1 and J usage is TRBJ1-1; possible D gene TRBD1, 6 bases. V shed 1 base and J shed 4 bases, with 13 bases lying between them. CDR3 length: 15 residues. Germline loops: CDR1 MNHNS, CDR2 SASEGT. CDR3 nucleotides: TGTGCCAGCAGTGAAGAAAGGGGGTGGACCACTGAAGCTTTCTTT. It yields the protein CASSEERGWTTEAFF.

V is TRBV2 and J is TRBJ1-2; perhaps TRBD1 as D (6 bases). The V end lost 2 bases, the J end lost 8 bases, and 15 bases lay between the germline ends. The CDR3 covers 14 residues. The V gene's germline CDR1 is SNHLY and CDR2 FYNNEI. The CDR3 region has the DNA TGTGCCAGCAGTGAAATGGGGGGGGCAGGCGGCTACACCTTC. Translating gives CASSEMGGAGGYTF.

The chain has TRBV3-1 (or the pseudogene TRBV3-2) and TRBJ1-2; D might be TRBD1 (5 bases). The CDR3 is 12 amino acids. V gave up 4 bases and J gave up 6 bases, with 9 bases separating them. Germline CDR1 LGHDT, CDR2 YNNKEL (reference sequence). The CDR3 DNA sequence: TGTGCCAGCAGCCGGGGACCCAATGGCTACACCTTC. This sequence encodes CASSRGPNGYTF.

V gene TRBV19 combines with J gene TRBJ1-1; TRBD1 matches at 7 bases. The CDR3 is 15 amino acids. Germline CDR1 reads LNHDA; CDR2 reads SQIVND (reference sequence). The ends lost 4 bases at V and 0 bases at J; junction bases unmatched: 5. The CDR3 here is CASSTRTGVNTEAFF. The CDR3 DNA follows: TGTGCCAGTAGTACCCGGACAGGTGTGAACACTGAAGCTTTCTTT.

The chain couples TRBV5-1 to TRBJ2-1; D is undetermined. CDR3 size: 13 residues. With 5 bases removed from V and 6 bases from J, the gap between germline ends came to 12 bases. Germline CDR1 reads SGHRS; CDR2 reads YFSETQ. In DNA, the CDR3 is TGCGCCAGCAGGCTAACTATCTTCAATGAGCAGTTCTTC. It codes for CASRLTIFNEQFF.

The rearrangement joins TRBV28 to TRBJ2-7; D possibly corresponds to TRBD1 (6 bases). The CDR3 has 15 residues. Germline CDR1 MDHEN, CDR2 SYDVKM. V gave up 5 bases and J gave up 0 bases, with 14 bases separating them. The CDR3 loop is CASSLTGPLSYEQYF. The CDR3 DNA reads as TGTGCCAGCAGTCTGACAGGTCCGCTCTCCTACGAGCAGTACTTC.

The chain has TRBV27 and TRBJ1-4, with TRBD1 matching over 7 bases. Germline V gene sequence: CDR1 MNHEY, CDR2 SMNVEV (reference sequence). This CDR3 spans 14 amino acids. V gave up 5 bases and J gave up 8 bases; unmatched junction bases: 8. In nucleotides, the CDR3 is TGTGCCAGCAGTCCACAGGGGCCCGGGGAAAAACTGTTTTTT. Amino acids: CASSPQGPGEKLFF.

This clone appeared once. An end of the junction differs from the germline gene, which may be a read error. This sample includes further DNA sequences coding for the same CDR3. This chain uses TRBV28 with TRBJ1-2; 9 bases are a match to TRBD1. The CDR3 consists of 14 residues. The germline gives CDR1 MDHEN, CDR2 SYDVKM. CDR3 in amino acids: CASSPGQGQSGYTF. For the CDR3, the DNA is TGTGCCAGCAGTCCAGGACAGGGGCAGAGTGGCTACACTTTC.

The chain uses TRBV19 and TRBJ2-3, with D tentatively TRBD2 (6 bases). V shed 3 bases and J shed 4 bases, with 11 bases lying between them. The length of the CDR3 is 14 residues. Per germline, CDR1 LNHDA and CDR2 SQIVND (reference sequence). The CDR3 loop reads CASSINPGADTQYF. CDR3 in DNA: TGTGCCAGTAGTATCAACCCGGGGGCAGATACGCAGTATTTT.

CDR3 loop: CASSIGQSYEQYF. DNA of the CDR3: TGTGCCAGTAGTATAGGTCAGTCCTACGAGCAGTACTTC. The chain carries TRBV19 and TRBJ2-7, with no clear D. The V and J ends lost 1 base and 1 base respectively, with 5 bases between them. CDR1 LNHDA and CDR2 SQIVND come from the germline V gene (reference sequence). This CDR3 comprises 13 residues.